Presented here are 6 T cell receptor beta chains from one specimen sequenced in a study of regulatory T cells in long-lasting Graves disease. Time point indicated: newly diagnosed GD, antithyroid drugs for less than 3 months. TCR sequences were obtained from RNA taken from PBMCs. Construction of the TCR beta libraries employed iRepertoire HTBI primers in conjunction with Arm-PCR of CDR3 regions. TCRdb itself ran the multiplex PCR reads through MiXCR, one entry per CDR3 protein. The sample holds about 360,000 distinct CDR3 sequences, 15% to 20% seen once. This sample also appeared in a second study, on T cells in Graves' hyperthyroidism and ophthalmopathy.

The sequenced sample was peripheral blood mononuclear cells (PBMCs), obtained at new diagnosis, from a patient treated with antithyroid drugs. These TCRs come from a woman aged 18-29 years with Graves disease.

This clonotype was seen at least ten times. This chain links TRBV20-1 with TRBJ2-2; D not resolved. The germline gives CDR1 DFQATT, CDR2 SNEGSKA (reference sequence). V lost 2 bases and J lost 1, with 5 bases in between. This CDR3 contains 13 residues. The DNA for the CDR3 is TGCAGTGCTAGAAAAGGGAACACCGGGGAGCTGTTTTTT. It is translated as CSARKGNTGELFF.

The chain uses TRBV29-1 and TRBJ2-2; 7 positions agree with TRBD1. The germline V gene has CDR1 SQVTM and CDR2 ANQGSEA. With V trimmed by 5 bases and J by 0 bases, 3 bases remained unmatched. The CDR3 is 14 amino acids. DNA for the CDR3: TGCAGCGTTCGGACAGGATCGAACACCGGGGAGCTGTTTTTT. Amino acid sequence: CSVRTGSNTGELFF.

The chain uses TRBV19 and TRBJ2-2; D unresolved. This CDR3 spans 15 amino acids. Trimming removed 3 bases from V and 6 bases from J, with 14 bases in between. The V gene's germline CDR1 is LNHDA and CDR2 SQIVND (reference sequence). The CDR3 region has the DNA TGTGCCAGTAGTATGACTTCCTTAGGCTCCGGGGAGCTGTTTTTT. Protein product: CASSMTSLGSGELFF.

At least ten counts were recorded for this clonotype. The chain employs TRBV7-9 and TRBJ2-5; D is uncertain. The CDR3 loop spans 14 amino acids. V lost 3 bases to trimming and J lost 4 bases, with 12 bases between them. Germline V gene sequence: CDR1 SEHNR, CDR2 FQNEAQ (reference sequence). The CDR3 loop reads CASSFSSAIETQYF. The CDR3 DNA is TGTGCCAGCAGCTTCTCTTCAGCGATAGAGACCCAGTACTTC.

The chain couples TRBV10-1 to TRBJ1-5; D unclear. Trimming removed 4 bases at V and 6 bases at J, with 7 bases between. The length of the CDR3 is 12 residues. Germline CDR1 reads WNHNN; CDR2 reads SYGVQD (reference sequence). The CDR3 reads CASSAPGQPQHF. The CDR3 region has the DNA TGCGCCAGCAGTGCCCCTGGTCAGCCCCAGCATTTT.

A note on this clonotype: A much bigger clone sits one base away, suggesting this may be a read error. The conserved phenylalanine or tryptophan normally closing the CDR3 is absent here, so this likely arose from a read error. The V gene is TRBV6-2 or TRBV6-3, the J gene TRBJ1-5; TRBD1 matches 7 bases. This CDR3 spans 18 amino acids. V was clipped by 7 bases and J by 7 bases; unmatched bases: 22. CDR1 is MNHEY, CDR2 SVGEGT, per germline. CDR3 DNA: TGTGCCAGCACCGATAGACAGGGAGTGGGGAGGGTCGGGCAGCCCCAGCATTCT. Translated, it gives CASTDRQGVGRVGQPQHS.